The 21 T cell receptor beta chains in this list originate from one sample, sequenced in a study of blood T cell repertoires in COVID-19. Assay: immunoSEQ multiplex PCR; the TCRdb copy retains only in-frame clones and omits some. The data show about 260,000 clones, more than 70% seen once. The sequenced sample was peripheral blood. Receptors originate from a woman in her twenties or thirties with COVID-19, enrolled during active disease.

The chain carries TRBV12-3 or TRBV12-4 and TRBJ1-1; tentative D call: TRBD1 (6 bases). This CDR3 comprises 13 residues. Deletions cut 6 bases from V and 1 base from J, with 9 bases between. The CDR3 reads CASRPRGNTEAFF. Written as DNA, the CDR3 is TGTGCCAGCAGGCCCAGGGGGAACACTGAAGCTTTCTTT.

In this sample, this clone turned up many times. For the CDR3, the DNA is TGTGCCACCCAGGGCCTGACCACTGAAGCTTTCTTT. Translating it yields CATQGLTTEAFF. This chain connects TRBV12-3 or TRBV12-4 to TRBJ1-1, with a weak D call TRBD1 (5 bases). This CDR3 region has 12 residues. V shed 10 bases and J shed 4 bases, with 13 bases lying between them.

The V and J genes are TRBV19 and TRBJ2-7, with 10 nucleotides matching TRBD1. Trimming at V came to 5 bases and at J to 2 bases, leaving 6 bases not matched to a gene. Per germline, CDR1 LNHDA and CDR2 SQIVND (reference sequence). CDR3 size: 15 residues. CDR3 bases: TGTGCCAGTAGTCCAGGACAGGGGGGCACCTACGAGCAGTACTTC. Protein sequence: CASSPGQGGTYEQYF.

The chain is built from TRBV7-9 and TRBJ1-1, with no clear D. Germline CDR1 SEHNR, CDR2 FQNEAQ (reference sequence). CDR3 length equals 14 residues. V shed 0 bases and J shed 1 base, with 6 bases lying between them. The CDR3 region is CASSLAVRNTEAFF. CDR3 nucleotide sequence: TGTGCCAGCAGCTTAGCAGTCAGGAACACTGAAGCTTTCTTT.

This sequence joins TRBV10-1 and TRBJ2-3; D may be TRBD2 (6 bases). Trimming removed 6 bases from V and 0 bases from J, with 10 bases in between. Looked up from germline, CDR1 is WNHNN and CDR2 is SYGVQD (reference sequence). The CDR3 contains 14 residues. CDR3 region: CASSASGSTDTQYF. As DNA, the CDR3 is TGCGCCAGCAGCGCAAGCGGGAGCACAGATACGCAGTATTTT.

The V gene is TRBV27, the J gene TRBJ2-3, with TRBD1 matching 8 bases. The CDR3 is made up of 16 amino acids. Germline assignment: CDR1 MNHEY and CDR2 SMNVEV (reference sequence). J lost 0 bases, V lost 6 bases, and 8 bases had no gene match. In DNA form, the CDR3 reads TGTGCCAGCAGAGAGGCGACAGGGGCTAGCACAGATACGCAGTATTTT. It is translated as CASREATGASTDTQYF.

The chain joins TRBV27 to TRBJ2-1; the D gene is possibly TRBD2 (5 bases). Germline CDR1 reads MNHEY; CDR2 reads SMNVEV (reference sequence). The CDR3 is made up of 16 amino acids. V was trimmed by 2 bases and J by 0 bases, leaving 11 bases between them. CDR3 sequence reads: CASSLKAGSSYNEQFF. The CDR3 DNA is TGTGCCAGCAGTTTAAAGGCGGGTAGCTCCTACAATGAGCAGTTCTTC.

The rearrangement joins TRBV29-1 to TRBJ2-1; a weak D match, TRBD1 (6 bases). V was trimmed by 3 bases and J by 0 bases, leaving 12 bases between them. This CDR3 is built from 15 residues. Per the germline V gene, CDR1 is SQVTM and CDR2 is ANQGSEA. CDR3 in amino acids: CSVDGDMSSYNEQFF. CDR3 nucleotides: TGCAGCGTTGATGGGGACATGAGCTCCTACAATGAGCAGTTCTTC.

This chain connects TRBV5-6 to TRBJ1-5, with D tentatively TRBD1 (5 bases). Trimming shortened V by 1 base and J by 6 bases, and 11 bases separated the two germline ends. The CDR3 is 14 amino acids. The germline gives CDR1 SGHDT, CDR2 YYEEEE. The CDR3 loop is CASSLRGHLQPQHF. CDR3 nucleotides: TGTGCCAGCAGCTTGCGTGGACATCTTCAGCCCCAGCATTTT. Using reference TRBV5-6 and TRBJ1-5 for the parts outside the CDR3, the full variable domain is DAGVTQSPTHLIKTRGQQVTLRCSPKSGHDTVSWYQQALGQGPQFIFQYYEEEERQRGNFPDRFSGHQFPNYSSELNVNALLLGDSALYLCASSLRGHLQPQHFGDGTRLSIL.

This rearrangement joins TRBV4-1 to TRBJ2-7; possibly TRBD1 for D (6 bases). Germline CDR1 MGHRA, CDR2 YSYEKL. This CDR3 region has 15 residues. V lost 0 bases to trimming and J lost 1 base, with 10 bases between them. CDR3 protein: CASSQEPGTSYEQYF. CDR3 DNA: TGCGCCAGCAGCCAAGAACCCGGGACATCCTACGAGCAGTACTTC.

The V call is TRBV5-4, the J call TRBJ1-2; unclear D gene. The CDR3 has 16 amino acids. The germline V gene has CDR1 SGHNT and CDR2 YYREEE (reference sequence). V was clipped by 5 bases and J by 3 bases, with 20 bases between them. The CDR3 nucleotides read TGTGCCAGCAGGATGGAGGGTCGGGGTTGGGACTATGGCTACACCTTC. Translated: CASRMEGRGWDYGYTF.

The chain combines TRBV12-3 or TRBV12-4 with TRBJ2-2, with unresolved D. Trimming pared 8 bases from V and 0 bases from J, leaving 4 bases between. This CDR3 has 12 residues. The CDR3 sequence: CASLPNTGELFF. CDR3 in DNA: TGTGCCAGCCTCCCGAACACCGGGGAGCTGTTTTTT.

The genes are TRBV19 and TRBJ2-6, with D tentatively TRBD1 (6 bases). The germline V gene encodes CDR1 LNHDA and CDR2 SQIVND (reference sequence). V lost 2 bases to trimming and J lost 0 bases, with 14 bases between them. This CDR3 spans 18 amino acids. The CDR3 DNA sequence: TGTGCCAGTAGTATACTCGGGACACATCGCTCTGGGGCCAACGTCCTGACTTTC. As protein: CASSILGTHRSGANVLTF.

The chain carries TRBV10-3 and TRBJ2-7, with a tentative D call TRBD1 (6 bases). The CDR3 consists of 13 residues. Trimming removed 6 bases at V and 5 bases at J, with 14 bases between. The germline gives CDR1 ENHRY, CDR2 SYGVKD. As DNA, the CDR3 is TGTGCCATCAGACCACAGGGAGTGAACGAGCAGTACTTC. The encoded protein is CAIRPQGVNEQYF.

V gene TRBV7-2 combines with J gene TRBJ2-5, with 8 positions matching TRBD1. CDR1 and CDR2 (germline): SGHTA, FQGNSA. J lost 10 bases, V lost 0 bases, and 7 bases had no gene match. The CDR3 has 14 residues. In DNA form, the CDR3 reads TGTGCCAGCAGCTTAGCGCAACCAGGGGGCCTCCAGTACTTC. This sequence encodes CASSLAQPGGLQYF. The full variable domain, its missing parts supplied by reference TRBV7-2 and TRBJ2-5, is GAGVSQSPSNKVTEKGKDVELRCDPISGHTALYWYRQSLGQGLEFLIYFQGNSAPDKSGLPSDRFSAERTGGSVSTLTIQRTQQEDSAVYLCASSLAQPGGLQYFGPGTRLLVL.

The chain joins TRBV18 to TRBJ1-5; TRBD1 aligns across 8 bases. V was pared by 6 bases and J by 6 bases, with 4 bases of the junction left unmatched. Germline V gives CDR1 KGHSH, CDR2 LQKENI. The CDR3 is 13 residues long. The CDR3 protein is CASSQGASQPQHF. The CDR3 DNA reads TGTGCCAGCTCCCAGGGGGCTTCTCAGCCCCAGCATTTT.

The gene calls are TRBV9 and TRBJ1-4; D is unresolved. CDR1 is SGDLS, CDR2 YYNGEE, per germline. V gave up 3 bases and J gave up 2 bases, with 8 bases separating them. The CDR3 is made up of 14 amino acids. CDR3 nucleotide sequence: TGTGCCAGCAGCGCCGGTACCACTAATGAAAAACTGTTTTTT. Its protein is CASSAGTTNEKLFF.

This clone was detected only once. The chain uses TRBV28 and TRBJ1-6; 8 bases are a match to TRBD1. Unmatched junction bases numbered 5, after V lost 5 bases and J lost 2 bases. Germline-derived CDR1 and CDR2 are MDHEN and SYDVKM. The CDR3 spans 16 residues. The DNA of the CDR3 is TGTGCCAGCAGTCTGGCAGGGGGCACCTATAATTCACCCCTCCACTTT. Its translation is CASSLAGGTYNSPLHF.

The rearrangement joins TRBV28 to TRBJ1-5; D remains unclear. Looked up from germline, CDR1 is MDHEN and CDR2 is SYDVKM. There are 14 residues in the CDR3. V lost 5 bases to trimming and J lost 6 bases, with 14 bases between them. This CDR3 is CASSQDSRSQPQHF. Here the CDR3 DNA reads TGTGCCAGCAGTCAAGACTCGCGAAGTCAGCCCCAGCATTTT.

This chain connects TRBV6-2 or TRBV6-3 to TRBJ2-3, with no clear D. The germline gives CDR1 MNHEY, CDR2 SVGEGT. With 5 bases removed from V and 0 bases from J, the gap between germline ends came to 9 bases. The CDR3 spans 14 residues. The DNA for the CDR3 is TGTGCCAGCAGTACCGGGTCTAGCACAGATACGCAGTATTTT. Its translation: CASSTGSSTDTQYF.

The chain is built from TRBV7-2 and TRBJ1-2; D might be TRBD1 (6 bases). V was pared by 5 bases and J by 3 bases, with 10 bases between. This CDR3 has 13 residues. CDR1 and CDR2 (germline): SGHTA, FQGNSA. The CDR3 sequence: CASSPDRDYGYTF. CDR3 coding DNA: TGTGCCAGCAGCCCGGACAGAGACTATGGCTACACCTTC. Combining the CDR3 with reference TRBV7-2 and TRBJ1-2 gives the whole variable domain GAGVSQSPSNKVTEKGKDVELRCDPISGHTALYWYRQSLGQGLEFLIYFQGNSAPDKSGLPSDRFSAERTGGSVSTLTIQRTQQEDSAVYLCASSPDRDYGYTFGSGTRLTVV.